The TCR beta chain described here comes from a study of circulating and synovial CD4+ cells in juvenile arthritis. Study-level findings and limits: These blood cells shared more CDR3 sequences with synovium than bulk blood. CPL versus bulk CD4 samples: T cell genome counts differed by at least an order of magnitude. Some such blood samples were as oligoclonal as synovium.

Germline lookup yields CDR1 MDHEN and CDR2 SYDVKM. V was shortened by 5 bases and J by 2 bases, with 14 bases between the two germline ends. The length of the CDR3 is 15 residues. Worth noting for this clone: Its antigen is unknown.

Here immunoSEQ multiplex PCR was the method, and the copy in TCRdb shows in-frame clones only, minus some. This sample has fewer than 35,000 clones; 90% to 95% occur once, and the top ten carry 2.9%. The source is a human donor with juvenile idiopathic arthritis. The rearrangement links TRBV28 to TRBJ2-3; a possible D gene is TRBD2 (6 bases). The sample comprised CD4+ T cells from blood. This CDR3 is CASSLVGGDTDTQYF. The CDR3 region has the DNA TGTGCCAGCAGTCTGGTGGGGGGAGACACAGATACGCAGTATTTT.